Presented here are 19 T cell receptor beta chains from one specimen sequenced in a study of cytomegalovirus exposure and HLA in healthy donors (TCRdb year 2017). Receptor amplification or capture employed the immunoSEQ multiplex PCR assay. For the multiplex PCR, a mixture combining 60 forward primers for TCR Vbeta segments and 13 reverse primers for TCR Jbeta segments was used. Sourced from immuneACCESS, this table was stored by TCRdb with only in-frame sequences that have V and J called. A share of the clones is absent; for the studies checked, an unresolved V gene accounts for under half, and the remainder has no known explanation. The table for this sample lists about 82,000 clones; about two thirds of them were counted only once. The ten largest clonotypes hold more than 7% of the sample. The sample was PBMCs. The receptors here all came from a man in his sixties in good health and CMV-seronegative.

This chain joins TRBV6-5 and TRBJ2-2; D is undetermined. The germline CDR1 and CDR2 sequences are MNHEY and SVGAGI. Deletions cut 7 bases from V and 6 bases from J, with 15 bases between. The CDR3 has 14 residues. The CDR3 loop reads CASTLRASAGELFF. CDR3 DNA sequence: TGTGCCAGCACCTTACGAGCCTCGGCCGGGGAGCTGTTTTTT.

This clone has just one count. The chain links TRBV15 to TRBJ2-7, with no clear D. This CDR3 has 15 residues. Germline CDR1 LNHNV, CDR2 YYDKDF (reference sequence). Trimming pared 0 bases from V and 4 bases from J, leaving 13 bases between. This CDR3 is CATSRDLSVKYEQYF. The CDR3 DNA sequence: TGTGCCACCAGCAGAGATCTTTCGGTAAAGTACGAGCAGTACTTC.

There are a few counts of this clone. J is TRBJ2-5 and V is TRBV19; TRBD2 matches at 7 bases. Germline V gene lookup returns CDR1 LNHDA and CDR2 SQIVND (reference sequence). The junction had 8 bases not matched to a gene; V was cut back by 6 bases and J by 1 base. CDR3 length: 15 residues. CDR3 coding DNA: TGTGCCAGTAGCCCCCGCGGGGGAACCCAAGAGACCCAGTACTTC. As protein: CASSPRGGTQETQYF.

The chain links TRBV10-3 to TRBJ2-7, with TRBD1 matching over 9 bases. CDR1 ENHRY and CDR2 SYGVKD come from the germline V gene. Germline trimming cut 3 bases from V and 1 base from J; bases unmatched to any gene: 4. The CDR3 covers 15 residues. As DNA, the CDR3 is TGTGCCATCAGTGAAGACGGGACAGGGTCCTACGAGCAGTACTTC. Amino acid sequence: CAISEDGTGSYEQYF.

With respect to this clone: Other DNA sequences in the sample encode the same CDR3. The V gene is TRBV6-1, the J gene TRBJ1-5, with TRBD1 identical over 9 bases. The CDR3 is 14 residues long. With 1 base clipped from V and 6 bases from J, the junction kept 1 base outside the gene matches. CDR1 is MNHNS, CDR2 SASEGT, per germline. The CDR3: CASSEGQGGQPQHF. For the CDR3, the DNA is TGTGCCAGCAGTGAAGGACAGGGGGGTCAGCCCCAGCATTTT.

The chain joins TRBV2 to TRBJ2-1, with no clear D. The germline V gene encodes CDR1 SNHLY and CDR2 FYNNEI. Trimming stripped 3 bases from V and 6 bases from J, with 9 bases between. This CDR3 is 13 amino acids long. CDR3 nucleotides: TGTGCCAGCAGTGACTTGCAGATCAATGAGCAGTTCTTC. Its translation: CASSDLQINEQFF. Combining the CDR3 with reference TRBV2 and TRBJ2-1 gives the whole variable domain EPEVTQTPSHQVTQMGQEVILRCVPISNHLYFYWYRQILGQKVEFLVSFYNNEISEKSEIFDDQFSVERPDGSNFTLKIRSTKLEDSAMYFCASSDLQINEQFFGPGTRLTVL.

The rearrangement joins TRBV7-9 to TRBJ2-5; 11 bases fit TRBD2. The J call may be incorrect, as the DNA end agrees better with TRBJ2-7. Germline lookup yields CDR1 SEHNR and CDR2 FQNEAQ (reference sequence). The CDR3 has 15 residues. The CDR3: CASSSGETSGIEQYF. As DNA, the CDR3 is TGTGCCAGCAGCTCGGGCGAGACTAGCGGGATCGAGCAGTACTTC.

This clone has a handful of counts. This rearrangement joins TRBV5-1 to TRBJ1-6; 9 nucleotides agree with TRBD1. Trimming took 0 bases from V and 10 from J; bases not matched to a gene: 2. The CDR3 loop spans 14 amino acids. Germline V gene data show CDR1 as SGHRS and CDR2 as YFSETQ. The DNA for the CDR3 is TGCGCCAGCAGCTTGGGGACAGGGGAATCACCCCTCCACTTT. The encoded protein is CASSLGTGESPLHF.

The rearrangement joins TRBV5-6 to TRBJ1-3, with D perhaps matching TRBD1 (6 bases). CDR1 and CDR2 (germline): SGHDT, YYEEEE. CDR3 size: 15 residues. Trimming pared 3 bases from V and 5 bases from J, leaving 15 bases between. The DNA of the CDR3 is TGTGCCAGCAGCTGGCCTGACAGGTTTAGAAACACCATATATTTT. As protein: CASSWPDRFRNTIYF.

This chain links TRBV7-2 with TRBJ2-7, with 8 nucleotides matching TRBD1. The junction had 7 bases not matched to a gene; V was cut back by 2 bases and J by 4 bases. Germline V gene lookup returns CDR1 SGHTA and CDR2 FQGNSA. The CDR3 is 15 amino acids. The chain's CDR3 is CASSLFEQGVYEQYF. The CDR3 DNA is TGTGCCAGCAGCTTATTCGAACAGGGGGTGTACGAGCAGTACTTC.

The J gene is TRBJ1-5, the V gene TRBV30; D is undetermined. This CDR3 comprises 14 residues. Trimming took off 1 base at V and 7 bases at J, with 14 bases between the two ends. CDR1 is GTSNPN and CDR2 is SVGIG in the germline V gene (reference sequence). The CDR3 loop is CAWSGALARQPQHF. CDR3 DNA sequence: TGTGCCTGGAGTGGGGCCCTTGCAAGGCAGCCCCAGCATTTT.

This clone occurred a few times. V gene TRBV19 combines with J gene TRBJ1-1, with TRBD1 as a possible D gene (5 bases). V was trimmed by 7 bases and J by 6 bases, leaving 18 bases between them. Germline V CDR1 and CDR2: LNHDA, SQIVND (reference sequence). There are 14 residues in the CDR3. The CDR3 nucleotides are TGTGCCAGTAATGGAGGGGACGTTATCCCTGAAGCTTTCTTT. Amino acid sequence: CASNGGDVIPEAFF.

This clone was recorded a few times. The J gene is TRBJ1-5, the V gene TRBV7-9; D is perhaps TRBD1 (5 bases). The germline V and J ends were trimmed by 4 bases and 5 bases, with 12 bases remaining between them. The CDR3 spans 14 residues. Germline V lookup: CDR1 SEHNR, CDR2 FQNEAQ (reference sequence). The CDR3 region has the DNA TGTGCCAGCAGCTCCCGGGACTCAGATCAGCCCCAGCATTTT. It yields the protein CASSSRDSDQPQHF.

The V and J genes are TRBV5-5 and TRBJ1-5; D perhaps matches TRBD1 (5 bases). Germline V CDR1 and CDR2: SGHKS, YYEKEE (reference sequence). V was pared by 0 bases and J by 4 bases, with 8 bases between. The CDR3 runs 14 residues. CDR3 in DNA: TGTGCCAGCAGCTTGGGACAGAGAAATCAGCCCCAGCATTTT. Translating it yields CASSLGQRNQPQHF.

The DNA for the CDR3 is TGTGCCAGCAGTGAAGGAATCGGGGGTTCTCAGCCCCAGCATTTT. It is translated as CASSEGIGGSQPQHF. The chain recombines TRBV6-1 with TRBJ1-5; the D gene is possibly TRBD1 (5 bases). Looked up from germline, CDR1 is MNHNS and CDR2 is SASEGT. Trimming stripped 1 base from V and 6 bases from J, with 13 bases between. The CDR3 loop spans 15 amino acids.

V gene TRBV5-1 combines with J gene TRBJ2-7, with D possibly TRBD1 on 5 matching bases. Germline values: CDR1 SGHRS, CDR2 YFSETQ. This CDR3 has 16 amino acids. Trimming took 1 base from V and 3 from J, leaving 17 bases between them. The CDR3 spells CASSLPTQEFDYEQYF. The DNA of the CDR3 is TGCGCCAGCAGCTTGCCGACACAGGAGTTCGACTACGAGCAGTACTTC.

CDR3 sequence reads: CASAEGGTNEKLFF. CDR3 DNA sequence: TGTGCCAGCGCGGAAGGGGGCACTAATGAAAAACTGTTTTTT. The genes are TRBV19 and TRBJ1-4; 7 bases fit TRBD1. Germline CDR1 reads LNHDA; CDR2 reads SQIVND (reference sequence). The CDR3 is made up of 14 amino acids. V lost 9 bases and J lost 2; bases outside the gene matches: 6.

CDR3 in DNA: TGTGCCAGTAGTATAGACCCTAGCTCGGGGGAGCAGTACTTC. Amino acid sequence: CASSIDPSSGEQYF. The rearrangement links TRBV19 to TRBJ2-7; TRBD2 might be the D (5 bases). The CDR3 totals 14 residues. The germline V and J ends were trimmed by 0 bases and 7 bases, with 13 bases remaining between them. Germline V lookup: CDR1 LNHDA, CDR2 SQIVND (reference sequence).

The rearrangement uses TRBV5-1 and TRBJ1-1; 9 bases match TRBD1. CDR1 SGHRS and CDR2 YFSETQ come from the germline V gene. The CDR3 extends over 15 amino acids. The V gene end was trimmed by 2 bases and the J gene end by 5 bases; junction bases not matched to a gene: 7. The CDR3 spells CASSFEQGAGTEAFF. CDR3 in DNA: TGCGCCAGCAGCTTCGAACAGGGGGCCGGGACTGAAGCTTTCTTT. The complete variable domain, with remaining parts taken from reference TRBV5-1 and TRBJ1-1, reads KAGVTQTPRYLIKTRGQQVTLSCSPISGHRSVSWYQQTPGQGLQFLFEYFSETQRNKGNFPGRFSGRQFSNSRSEMNVSTLELGDSALYLCASSFEQGAGTEAFFGQGTRLTVV.